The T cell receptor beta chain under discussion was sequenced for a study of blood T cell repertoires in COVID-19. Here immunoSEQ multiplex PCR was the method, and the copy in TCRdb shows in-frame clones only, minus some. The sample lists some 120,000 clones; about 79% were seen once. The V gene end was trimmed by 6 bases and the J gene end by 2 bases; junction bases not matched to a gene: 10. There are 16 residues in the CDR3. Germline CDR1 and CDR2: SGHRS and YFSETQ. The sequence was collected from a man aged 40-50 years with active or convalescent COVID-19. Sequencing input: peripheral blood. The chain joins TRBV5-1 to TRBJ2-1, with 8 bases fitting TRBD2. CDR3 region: CASTLSGNRAYNEQFF. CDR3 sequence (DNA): TGCGCCAGCACCCTTAGCGGGAATAGGGCCTACAATGAGCAGTTCTTC.